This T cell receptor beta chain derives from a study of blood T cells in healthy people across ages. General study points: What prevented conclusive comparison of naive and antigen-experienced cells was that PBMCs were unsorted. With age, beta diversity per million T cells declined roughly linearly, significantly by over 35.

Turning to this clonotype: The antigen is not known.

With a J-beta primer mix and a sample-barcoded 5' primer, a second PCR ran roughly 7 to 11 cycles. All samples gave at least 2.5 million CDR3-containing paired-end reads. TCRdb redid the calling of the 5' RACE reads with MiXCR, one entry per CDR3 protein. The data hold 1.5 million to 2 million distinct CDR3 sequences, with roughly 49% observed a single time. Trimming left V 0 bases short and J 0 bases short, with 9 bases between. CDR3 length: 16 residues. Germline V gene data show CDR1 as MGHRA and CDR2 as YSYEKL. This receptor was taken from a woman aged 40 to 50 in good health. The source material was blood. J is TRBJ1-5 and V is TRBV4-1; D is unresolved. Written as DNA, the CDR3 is TGCGCCAGCAGCCAAGAACGAAGCGGTAGCAATCAGCCCCAGCATTTT. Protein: CASSQERSGSNQPQHF.